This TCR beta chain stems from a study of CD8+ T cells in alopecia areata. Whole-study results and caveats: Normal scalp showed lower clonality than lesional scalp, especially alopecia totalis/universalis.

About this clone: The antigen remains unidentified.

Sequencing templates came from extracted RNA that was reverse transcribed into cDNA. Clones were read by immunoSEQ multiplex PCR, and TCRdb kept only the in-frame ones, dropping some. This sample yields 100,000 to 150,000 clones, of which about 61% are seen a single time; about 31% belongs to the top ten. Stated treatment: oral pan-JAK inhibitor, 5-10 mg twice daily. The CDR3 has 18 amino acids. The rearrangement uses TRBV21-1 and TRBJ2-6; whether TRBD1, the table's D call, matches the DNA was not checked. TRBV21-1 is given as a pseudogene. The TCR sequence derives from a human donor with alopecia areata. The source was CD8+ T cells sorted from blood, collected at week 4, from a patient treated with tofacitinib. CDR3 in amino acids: CASPGRTPLWSGANVLTF. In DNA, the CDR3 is TGTGCCAGCCCAGGCAGGACACCGCTGTGGAGTGGGGCCAACGTCCTGACTTTC.